The rows below give T cell receptor beta chains drawn from one sample of a study of blood T cell repertoires in COVID-19. The data were produced by immunoSEQ multiplex PCR, yet TCRdb's version contains in-frame clones alone and is incomplete. The sample records more than 300,000 clones, around four fifths being singletons. Input material: PBMCs or T cells enriched from blood (not recorded which). The source of these receptors is a woman aged 50 to 65 who had recovered from COVID-19. The CDR3 runs from the conserved cysteine through the conserved F or W. The D gene is left open where the match is weak. Size is omitted from some rows. Given values are once, few, many or a class for expanded clones.

V	size	J	D	DNA	CDR3
TRBV7-9	NA	TRBJ2-2	TRBD1	TGTGCCAGCAGCTTTGGACAGGGGAACACCGGGGAGCTGTTTTTT	CASSFGQGNTGELFF
TRBV19	NA	TRBJ1-6	TRBD1	TGTGCCAGTAGTATCCACAGGGGAAATAATTCACCCCTCCACTTT	CASSIHRGNNSPLHF
TRBV19	NA	TRBJ1-4	NA	TGTGCCAGTAGACCTACGGGTTCTAAGGGGGAAAAACTGTTTTTT	CASRPTGSKGEKLFF
TRBV9	NA	TRBJ1-6	TRBD1	TGTGCCAGCAGCGTAGCGGGACAGGGAGGCTCACCCCTCCACTTT	CASSVAGQGGSPLHF
TRBV5-1	few	TRBJ2-5	NA	TGCGCCAGCAGCCCCGAGCCAATATTGAGAGGGGAGACCCAGTACTTC	CASSPEPILRGETQYF
TRBV7-4	NA	TRBJ1-5	NA	TGTGCCAGCAGCTTAGAAGAGGCGACTCCAGGGTATAGCAATCAGCCCCAGCATTTT	CASSLEEATPGYSNQPQHF
TRBV29-1	NA	TRBJ2-3	TRBD2	TGCAGCGCCGATAGCGGGGCCACAGATACGCAGTATTTT	CSADSGATDTQYF
TRBV5-6	once	TRBJ2-5	NA	TGTGCCAGCAGCTTACGAAACGGGGAGACCCAGTACTTC	CASSLRNGETQYF
TRBV4-3	NA	TRBJ1-2	NA	TGCGCCAGCAGCCAAGATCGGACTGTTGGAGGCTACACCTTC	CASSQDRTVGGYTF
TRBV9	NA	TRBJ2-7	TRBD1	TGTGCCAGCAGCGTAGCTATAGGACAGGACGAGCAGTACTTC	CASSVAIGQDEQYF
TRBV6-2/TRBV6-3	NA	TRBJ2-5	TRBD2	TGTGCCAGCAGTTACTCGGGGACTATCAATATACAGACCCAGTACTTC	CASSYSGTINIQTQYF
TRBV21-1	NA	TRBJ2-3	NA	TGTGCCAGCAGCAAAGGAGGAATATCTGGGTATTTT	CASSKGGISGYF
TRBV19	NA	TRBJ2-1	TRBD2	TGTGCCAGTAGTCGGAGCGGGGGATACAATGAGCAGTTCTTC	CASSRSGGYNEQFF
TRBV9	NA	TRBJ2-1	NA	TGTGCCAGCAGCGGTAGCGGCAATGAGCAGTTCTTC	CASSGSGNEQFF